Listed below are T cell receptor beta chains from one sample, sequenced in a study of blood T cell repertoires in COVID-19. Generated by immunoSEQ multiplex PCR, the TCRdb table keeps only in-frame clones and is missing some. The sample has roughly 150,000 clones, roughly 80% seen once. The sequenced material came from PBMCs or T cells enriched from blood (not recorded which). Source of these receptors: a man in his fifties who had recovered from COVID-19. CDR3s include the opening cysteine and the closing phenylalanine or tryptophan. Fields, in order: V gene, J gene, CDR3 protein.

v_call: TRBV28; j_call: TRBJ2-3; cdr3_aa: CASGGEYSSVTQYF
v_call: TRBV5-5; j_call: TRBJ2-7; cdr3_aa: CASSLVSGSYEQYF
v_call: TRBV19; j_call: TRBJ1-2; cdr3_aa: CASSTQGIGGYTF
v_call: TRBV5-4; j_call: TRBJ1-3; cdr3_aa: CASSFPQGSGNTIYF
v_call: TRBV7-2; j_call: TRBJ1-3; cdr3_aa: CASSLEPGYSGNTIYF
v_call: TRBV6-5; j_call: TRBJ1-5; cdr3_aa: CASSYGGAGNQPQHF
v_call: TRBV5-4; j_call: TRBJ2-4; cdr3_aa: CASSSTGRIQYF
v_call: TRBV9; j_call: TRBJ1-3; cdr3_aa: CASSVERQGYSGNTIYF
v_call: TRBV9; j_call: TRBJ1-2; cdr3_aa: CASSVGQGPSYGYTF
v_call: TRBV7-8; j_call: TRBJ1-1; cdr3_aa: CASSLVSGANTEAFF
v_call: TRBV9; j_call: TRBJ1-1; cdr3_aa: CASSVGGTGNTEAFF
v_call: TRBV7-9; j_call: TRBJ1-3; cdr3_aa: CASSHRGANTIYF
v_call: TRBV5-1; j_call: TRBJ2-1; cdr3_aa: CASAPGRDGGSYNEQFF
v_call: TRBV27; j_call: TRBJ1-2; cdr3_aa: CASSLSSGYGYTF